The 20 T cell receptor beta chains given below trace back to one sample, sequenced in a study of cytomegalovirus exposure and HLA in healthy donors (dated by TCRdb to about 2017). The library came from the immunoSEQ multiplex PCR assay. For the multiplex PCR, a mixture combining 60 forward primers for TCR Vbeta segments and 13 reverse primers for TCR Jbeta segments was used. TCRdb's version of the immuneACCESS table is confined to in-frame rearrangements and falls short of the full clone set. An unresolved V gene accounts for under half of the shortfall where checked; the remainder is of unknown origin. The sample has around 68,000 clones on record, 85% to 90% of them singletons. The ten largest clones represent 9.5% to 12% of the sample. The sample taken for sequencing was PBMCs. The receptor set was obtained from a female donor in good health and CMV-seronegative.

The J gene is TRBJ2-3, the V gene TRBV5-4; D remains ambiguous. This CDR3 comprises 14 residues. Germline assignment: CDR1 SGHNT and CDR2 YYREEE (reference sequence). The V gene lost 1 base and the J gene lost 0 bases, with 6 bases spanning the gap. Here the CDR3 DNA reads TGTGCCAGCAGCTTGACTGTTAGCACAGATACGCAGTATTTT. It codes for CASSLTVSTDTQYF.

The J gene is TRBJ1-4, the V gene TRBV21-1; the table calls TRBD1, which could not be checked here. TRBV21-1 is shown as a pseudogene. This CDR3 comprises 15 residues. The CDR3 reads CASCSKDRGCEKLFF. CDR3 in DNA: TGTGCCAGCTGTTCTAAGGACAGGGGGTGTGAAAAACTGTTTTTT.

This chain links TRBV4-3 with TRBJ2-1; 7 positions match TRBD1. This CDR3 comprises 14 residues. CDR1 and CDR2 from the germline V gene are LGHNA and YSLEER. V was pared by 4 bases and J by 4 bases, with 4 bases of the junction left unmatched. The CDR3 DNA is TGCGCCAGCAGCCCGTCGGACAGGTACAATGAGCAGTTCTTC. Amino acid sequence: CASSPSDRYNEQFF.

Remarks on this clone: At one end the junction does not follow the germline gene, possibly because of a read error. This sequence joins TRBV5-1 and TRBJ2-4, with 9 nucleotides matching TRBD1. Germline V gives CDR1 SGHRS, CDR2 YFSETQ. There are 18 residues in the CDR3. CDR3 region: CASSSGTGSRLAKNSQYF. The DNA of the CDR3 is TGCGCCAGCAGCTCCGGGACAGGGAGCCGTCTAGCCAAAAACAGTCAGTACTTC.

V is TRBV6-1 and J is TRBJ2-5; TRBD1 matches at 8 bases. This CDR3 has 15 amino acids. J lost 6 bases, V lost 3 bases, and 9 bases had no gene match. Germline assignment: CDR1 MNHNS and CDR2 SASEGT. The CDR3 region is CASSDRTGKSQTQYF. CDR3 nucleotides: TGTGCCAGCAGTGACCGGACAGGGAAATCTCAGACCCAGTACTTC.

The chain carries TRBV30 and TRBJ1-4, with 10 bases lining up with TRBD1. J was trimmed by 7 bases and V by 3 bases; bases with no gene match: 5. The germline V gene encodes CDR1 GTSNPN and CDR2 SVGIG (reference sequence). The CDR3 totals 14 residues. This chain's CDR3 is CAWSGGTGVEKLFF. The CDR3 bases are TGTGCCTGGAGCGGGGGGACAGGGGTTGAAAAACTGTTTTTT.

This sequence joins TRBV28 and TRBJ2-2; D ambiguous. The V gene's germline CDR1 is MDHEN and CDR2 SYDVKM. This CDR3 contains 13 residues. With 5 bases removed from V and 1 base from J, the gap between germline ends came to 5 bases. CDR3 in amino acids: CASSPVNTGELFF. The CDR3 region has the DNA TGTGCCAGCAGTCCGGTGAACACCGGGGAGCTGTTTTTT.

This rearrangement joins TRBV28 to TRBJ1-1; D not resolved. V was clipped by 4 bases and J by 4 bases, with 16 bases between them. Germline V gives CDR1 MDHEN, CDR2 SYDVKM. The CDR3 consists of 15 residues. CDR3 in amino acids: CASSSSRPLTTEAFF. DNA for the CDR3: TGTGCCAGCAGTTCCTCGCGGCCTCTCACCACTGAAGCTTTCTTT.

The chain joins TRBV7-9 to TRBJ1-1; possibly TRBD1 for D (5 bases). The CDR3 length is 14 residues. The V end lost 1 base, the J end lost 4 bases, and 10 bases lay between the germline ends. Germline CDR1 and CDR2: SEHNR and FQNEAQ (reference sequence). The CDR3 DNA sequence: TGTGCCAGCAGCTTAGAACAGGCATCCACTGAAGCTTTCTTT. It encodes CASSLEQASTEAFF.

DNA of the CDR3: TGTGCCAGCACCGATAGCGGGGGGGAAGAAGAGACCCAGTACTTC. Protein product: CASTDSGGEEETQYF. The rearrangement uses TRBV5-4 and TRBJ2-5, with 11 nucleotides matching TRBD2. CDR1 SGHNT and CDR2 YYREEE come from the germline V gene (reference sequence). CDR3 length: 15 amino acids. J gave up 3 bases and V 6 bases, and 7 bases lay outside the gene matches.

The J gene is TRBJ1-4, the V gene TRBV28; 8 positions agree with TRBD1. Germline V CDR1 and CDR2: MDHEN, SYDVKM. CDR3 length: 14 amino acids. Germline trimming cut 7 bases from V and 8 bases from J; bases unmatched to any gene: 9. CDR3 residues: CASTPGQGWEKLFF. For the CDR3, the DNA is TGTGCCAGCACTCCCGGACAGGGCTGGGAAAAACTGTTTTTT. Full variable domain (remainder filled in from reference TRBV28 and TRBJ1-4): DVKVTQSSRYLVKRTGEKVFLECVQDMDHENMFWYRQDPGLGLRLIYFSYDVKMKEKGDIPEGYSVSREKKERFSLILESASTNQTSMYLCASTPGQGWEKLFFGSGTQLSVL.

V gene TRBV28 combines with J gene TRBJ2-7; D is possibly TRBD1 (8 bases). Trimming pared 6 bases from V and 2 bases from J, leaving 23 bases between. This CDR3 spans 17 amino acids. Looked up from germline, CDR1 is MDHEN and CDR2 is SYDVKM. The CDR3 sequence is CASSLSGGVDRAYEQYF. In DNA form, the CDR3 reads TGTGCCAGCAGCCTGAGTGGGGGGGTGGACAGGGCCTACGAGCAGTACTTC. The variable domain in full, with the rest retrieved from reference TRBV28 and TRBJ2-7, is DVKVTQSSRYLVKRTGEKVFLECVQDMDHENMFWYRQDPGLGLRLIYFSYDVKMKEKGDIPEGYSVSREKKERFSLILESASTNQTSMYLCASSLSGGVDRAYEQYFGPGTRLTVT.

The chain has TRBV10-3 and TRBJ1-1; TRBD1 matches 10 bases. V shed 2 bases and J 3 bases; nucleotides not matched to a gene: 3. Germline V gene sequence: CDR1 ENHRY, CDR2 SYGVKD. This CDR3 has 15 amino acids. CDR3 protein: CAISEPGQGDTEAFF. Written as DNA, the CDR3 is TGTGCCATCAGTGAGCCAGGACAGGGGGACACTGAAGCTTTCTTT.

The CDR3 is CASSEAGAEQFF. The CDR3 coding sequence is TGTGCCAGCAGTGAAGCGGGAGCGGAGCAGTTCTTC. The genes are TRBV6-1 and TRBJ2-1; maybe TRBD2 (5 bases). Trimming cost V 0 bases and J 10 bases, with 7 bases left between them. This CDR3 is built from 12 residues. Germline V gene data show CDR1 as MNHNS and CDR2 as SASEGT.

The chain links TRBV28 to TRBJ1-3; TRBD1 agrees at 11 bases. Germline CDR1 reads MDHEN; CDR2 reads SYDVKM. J was trimmed by 0 bases and V by 6 bases; bases with no gene match: 4. This CDR3 region has 16 residues. The CDR3 sequence is CASSEGTGGSGNTIYF. In DNA form, the CDR3 reads TGTGCCAGCAGCGAAGGGACAGGGGGCTCTGGAAACACCATATATTTT.

The chain is built from TRBV27 and TRBJ2-7; 14 bases are shared with TRBD2. Germline CDR1 and CDR2: MNHEY and SMNVEV (reference sequence). The CDR3 extends over 15 amino acids. V shed 4 bases, J shed 4 bases, and the junction held 3 bases outside the gene matches. The CDR3 is CASSSGTSGSYEQYF. The CDR3, as DNA: TGTGCCAGCAGTTCCGGGACTAGCGGGAGTTACGAGCAGTACTTC.

The chain carries TRBV5-8 and TRBJ2-7; 9 nucleotides match TRBD2. V lost 5 bases, J lost 0 bases, and 3 bases stayed unmatched. The CDR3 extends over 14 amino acids. Germline V gene sequence: CDR1 SGHTS, CDR2 YDEGEE. The CDR3 here is CASSFSGSSYEQYF. CDR3 nucleotides: TGTGCCAGCAGTTTTAGCGGGAGCTCCTACGAGCAGTACTTC. The complete variable domain, with remaining parts taken from reference TRBV5-8 and TRBJ2-7, reads EAGVTQSPTHLIKTRGQQATLRCSPISGHTSVYWYQQALGLGLQFLLWYDEGEERNRGNFPPRFSGRQFPNYSSELNVNALELEDSALYLCASSFSGSSYEQYFGPGTRLTVT.

DNA for the CDR3: TGTGCCAGCCTAAAGTTCCCCAGGGACACTGAAGCTTTCTTT. Encoded protein: CASLKFPRDTEAFF. V usage is TRBV5-5 and J usage is TRBJ1-1; a weak D match, TRBD1 (5 bases). V lost 7 bases and J lost 3, with 16 bases in between. Germline loops: CDR1 SGHKS, CDR2 YYEKEE (reference sequence). This CDR3 is 14 amino acids long.

The chain joins TRBV19 to TRBJ1-6, with a possible D match to TRBD1 (5 bases). Germline lookup yields CDR1 LNHDA and CDR2 SQIVND (reference sequence). Trimming removed 8 bases at V and 5 bases at J, with 13 bases between. This CDR3 spans 14 amino acids. The CDR3 spells CASAIGVDNSPLHF. Here the CDR3 DNA reads TGTGCCAGTGCGATAGGGGTGGATAATTCACCCCTCCACTTT.

This chain joins TRBV9 and TRBJ2-7; possible D gene TRBD2, 7 bases. Germline V gene lookup returns CDR1 SGDLS and CDR2 YYNGEE. Between the trimmed V and J ends, which lost 5 bases and 3 bases, there was a span of 12 bases. CDR3 length: 13 residues. CDR3 amino acids: CASRRGQSYEQYF. The CDR3 DNA follows: TGTGCCAGCAGGCGGGGGCAAAGCTACGAGCAGTACTTC.